The following is a T cell receptor beta chain sequence with its context. Measured with immunoSEQ multiplex PCR; TCRdb has only the in-frame clones, and not every one. The sample lists fewer than 25,000 clones, over 80% seen once, with roughly 8.3% in the top ten. The germline gives CDR1 LNHDA, CDR2 SQIVND (reference sequence). The CDR3 extends over 14 amino acids. Deletions cut 1 base from V and 0 bases from J, with 6 bases between. This entry is derived from a study of blood T cell repertoires in COVID-19. Background on the study: Donors in the United States, Italy and Spain gave samples during acute or convalescent COVID-19.

The source material was peripheral blood. The receptor's source is a human donor in a cohort sampled during active COVID-19. The donor label of this sample is uncertain. The rearrangement links TRBV19 to TRBJ1-1; D unresolved. CDR3 coding DNA: TGTGCCAGTAGTATAGGAGGGTTGAACACTGAAGCTTTCTTT. It codes for CASSIGGLNTEAFF.